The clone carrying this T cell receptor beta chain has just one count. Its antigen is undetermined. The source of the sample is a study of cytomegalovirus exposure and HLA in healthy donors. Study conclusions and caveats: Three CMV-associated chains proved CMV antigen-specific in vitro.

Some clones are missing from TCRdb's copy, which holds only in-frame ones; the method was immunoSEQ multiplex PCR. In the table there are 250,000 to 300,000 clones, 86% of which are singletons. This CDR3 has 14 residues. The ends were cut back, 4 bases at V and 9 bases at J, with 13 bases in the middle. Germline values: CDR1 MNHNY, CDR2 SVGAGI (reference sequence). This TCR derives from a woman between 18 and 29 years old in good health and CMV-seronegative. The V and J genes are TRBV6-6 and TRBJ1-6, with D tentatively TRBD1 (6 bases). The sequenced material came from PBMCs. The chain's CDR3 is CASSSTGSGSPLHF. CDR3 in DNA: TGTGCCAGCAGTTCCACAGGGAGCGGTTCACCCCTCCACTTT.